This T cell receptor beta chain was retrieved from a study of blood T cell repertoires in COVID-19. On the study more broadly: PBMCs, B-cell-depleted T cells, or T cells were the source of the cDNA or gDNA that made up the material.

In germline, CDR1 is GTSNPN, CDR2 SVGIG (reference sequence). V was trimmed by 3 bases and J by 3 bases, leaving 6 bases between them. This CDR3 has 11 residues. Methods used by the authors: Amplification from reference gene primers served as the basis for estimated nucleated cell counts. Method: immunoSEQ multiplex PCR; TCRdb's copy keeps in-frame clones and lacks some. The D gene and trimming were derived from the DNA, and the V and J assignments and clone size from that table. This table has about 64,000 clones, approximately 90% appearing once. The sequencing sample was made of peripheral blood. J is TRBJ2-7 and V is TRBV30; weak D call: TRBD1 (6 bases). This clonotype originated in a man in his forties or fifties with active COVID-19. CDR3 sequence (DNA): TGTGCCTGGAGCAGGGGCTACGAGCAGTACTTC. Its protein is CAWSRGYEQYF.